These T cell receptor beta chains were read from a single sample in a study of shared clonotypes between healthy human individuals. The method was immunoSEQ multiplex PCR; TCRdb's version includes in-frame clones alone and lacks a portion of them. Here the sample spans 1,500,000 or so clones, around 95% being singletons. The specimen was naive CD4+ T cells sorted from blood. The receptors come from a young man in good health. Each CDR3 is given with its conserved first and last residue. Each record gives: V gene, J gene, clone size, D gene, CDR3 protein, CDR3 DNA. D genes are given only for firm matches. Not every row has a clone size; where given, it reads once, few, many or a size class.

V: TRBV5-4; J: TRBJ2-1; size: -; D: TRBD1; CDR3: CASSLRDRGSYNEQFF; DNA: TGTGCCAGCAGCTTGCGGGACAGGGGTTCCTACAATGAGCAGTTCTTC
V: TRBV2; J: TRBJ1-5; size: -; D: TRBD1; CDR3: CASNRGTVNQPQHF; DNA: TGTGCCAGCAACAGGGGGACCGTTAATCAGCCCCAGCATTTT
V: TRBV18; J: TRBJ2-1; size: -; D: TRBD2; CDR3: CASSSLAGVRNEQFF; DNA: TGTGCCAGCTCATCTCTAGCGGGAGTGAGAAATGAGCAGTTCTTC
V: TRBV11-2; J: TRBJ2-2; size: -; D: TRBD1; CDR3: CASSPGTGITGELFF; DNA: TGTGCCAGCAGCCCCGGGACAGGGATCACCGGGGAGCTGTTTTTT
V: TRBV29-1; J: TRBJ2-1; size: -; D: -; CDR3: CSVEDSGRLGEEYNEQFF; DNA: TGCAGCGTTGAAGATTCGGGACGACTAGGCGAGGAATACAATGAGCAGTTCTTC
V: TRBV5-1; J: TRBJ2-2; size: -; D: -; CDR3: CASSVGEENTGELFF; DNA: TGCGCCAGCAGCGTGGGGGAGGAGAACACCGGGGAGCTGTTTTTT
V: TRBV5-1; J: TRBJ2-1; size: -; D: TRBD2; CDR3: CASQRTAGIKRGSSYNEQFF; DNA: TGCGCCAGTCAGAGAACAGCGGGAATTAAGAGGGGATCCTCCTACAATGAGCAGTTCTTC
V: TRBV11-3; J: TRBJ2-1; size: -; D: -; CDR3: CASSSSGNEQFF; DNA: TGTGCCAGCAGTTCCAGCGGGAATGAGCAGTTCTTC
V: TRBV13; J: TRBJ2-2; size: -; D: -; CDR3: CASSFGTGELFF; DNA: TGTGCCAGCAGCTTCGGAACCGGGGAGCTGTTTTTT
V: TRBV7-2; J: TRBJ2-3; size: -; D: TRBD2; CDR3: CASSLVVWEGLTDTQYF; DNA: TGTGCCAGCAGCTTAGTTGTGTGGGAGGGCCTAACAGATACGCAGTATTTT
V: TRBV6-4; J: TRBJ2-7; size: -; D: TRBD1; CDR3: CASRRQGSYEQYF; DNA: TGTGCCAGCAGACGACAGGGTTCCTACGAGCAGTACTTC
V: TRBV5-5; J: TRBJ1-5; size: once; D: -; CDR3: CASSNPWSSNQPQHF; DNA: TGTGCCAGCAGCAACCCGTGGTCTAGCAATCAGCCCCAGCATTTT
V: TRBV6-5; J: TRBJ2-6; size: -; D: -; CDR3: CASRITGSGANVLTF; DNA: TGTGCCAGCAGGATAACAGGTTCTGGGGCCAACGTCCTGACTTTC
V: TRBV19; J: TRBJ2-7; size: -; D: -; CDR3: CASSLTRQVRVYEQYF; DNA: TGTGCCAGTAGTCTTACTCGACAGGTGAGGGTCTACGAGCAGTACTTC
V: TRBV7-3; J: TRBJ2-1; size: -; D: TRBD2; CDR3: CASSPTPHRLAGGNEQFF; DNA: TGTGCCAGCAGCCCTACCCCCCACCGACTAGCGGGAGGCAATGAGCAGTTCTTC
V: TRBV11-2; J: TRBJ1-3; size: -; D: -; CDR3: CASSSVSRRLSGNTIYF; DNA: TGTGCCAGCAGCTCCGTATCCCGCCGTCTCTCTGGAAACACCATATATTTT
V: TRBV6-1; J: TRBJ2-2; size: once; D: -; CDR3: CASSRGRLNRGELFF; DNA: TGTGCCAGCAGTCGAGGTCGTTTAAACAGGGGGGAGCTGTTTTTT
V: TRBV6-1; J: TRBJ2-2; size: -; D: -; CDR3: CASSALSTGELFF; DNA: TGTGCCAGCAGTGCCCTTTCAACCGGGGAGCTGTTTTTT
V: TRBV5-5; J: TRBJ1-1; size: -; D: -; CDR3: CASSLMAVSMNTEAFF; DNA: TGTGCCAGCAGCTTGATGGCAGTATCTATGAACACTGAAGCTTTCTTT
V: TRBV7-2; J: TRBJ2-7; size: -; D: -; CDR3: CASSSVTTYEQYF; DNA: TGTGCCAGCAGCTCCGTCACGACCTACGAGCAGTACTTC
V: TRBV28; J: TRBJ2-7; size: once; D: -; CDR3: CASSFQRTYHYEQYF; DNA: TGTGCCAGCAGTTTCCAGCGGACCTACCACTACGAGCAGTACTTC
V: TRBV7-9; J: TRBJ2-5; size: -; D: TRBD2; CDR3: CASSFLAEGFRETQYF; DNA: TGTGCCAGCAGCTTCCTAGCGGAGGGGTTCCGAGAGACCCAGTACTTC
V: TRBV4-1; J: TRBJ1-1; size: -; D: -; CDR3: CASSNMGAANTEAFF; DNA: TGCGCCAGCTCCAATATGGGGGCAGCGAACACTGAAGCTTTCTTT
V: TRBV5-1; J: TRBJ2-1; size: -; D: -; CDR3: CASSLVPDNEQFF; DNA: TGCGCCAGCAGCTTGGTGCCAGACAATGAGCAGTTCTTC
V: TRBV28; J: TRBJ2-7; size: -; D: TRBD2; CDR3: CASSLWTSGTEQYF; DNA: TGTGCCAGCAGTTTGTGGACTAGCGGGACCGAGCAGTACTTC
V: TRBV6-4; J: TRBJ2-3; size: -; D: -; CDR3: CASSDTWGGTDTQYF; DNA: TGTGCCAGCAGTGACACTTGGGGTGGCACAGATACGCAGTATTTT